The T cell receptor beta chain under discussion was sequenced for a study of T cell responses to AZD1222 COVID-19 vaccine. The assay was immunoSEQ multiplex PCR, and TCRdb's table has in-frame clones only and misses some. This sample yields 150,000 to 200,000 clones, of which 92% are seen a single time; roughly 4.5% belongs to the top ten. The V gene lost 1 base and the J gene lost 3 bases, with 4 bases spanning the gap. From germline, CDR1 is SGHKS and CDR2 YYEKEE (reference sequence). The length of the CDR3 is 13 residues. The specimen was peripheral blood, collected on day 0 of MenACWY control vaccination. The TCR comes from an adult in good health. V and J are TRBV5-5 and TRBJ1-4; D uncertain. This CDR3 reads CASSLPSNEKLFF. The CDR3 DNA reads TGTGCCAGCAGCTTGCCTTCTAATGAAAAACTGTTTTTT.